A selection of T cell receptor beta chains follows, all from one sample in a study of blood T cell repertoires in COVID-19. The method was immunoSEQ multiplex PCR; TCRdb's version includes in-frame clones alone and lacks a portion of them. The table includes approximately 300,000 clones, 70% to 85% detected once. Sequenced sample: peripheral blood. Receptors were obtained from a human donor with COVID-19, enrolled during active disease. The donor label of this sample is uncertain. The CDR3 runs from the conserved cysteine through the conserved F or W. Each record gives: J gene, D gene, V gene, clone size, CDR3 protein, CDR3 DNA. A D gene is named only where the DNA matches it firmly. Rows give clone size only sometimes, using once, few, many, or a class for an expanded clone.

TRBJ1-1 | - | TRBV19 | - | CASSIGHREHNTEAFF | TGTGCCAGTAGTATAGGCCACAGGGAACATAACACTGAAGCTTTCTTT
TRBJ2-5 | - | TRBV28 | once | CASSPLVTQYF | TGTGCCAGCAGTCCTCTAGTGACCCAGTACTTC
TRBJ1-1 | TRBD1 | TRBV28 | - | CASSPGGRNTEAFF | TGTGCCAGCAGTCCAGGGGGGCGGAACACTGAAGCTTTCTTT
TRBJ2-5 | - | TRBV18 | - | CASSPPTRMARETQYF | TGTGCCAGCTCACCACCGACTCGCATGGCAAGGGAGACCCAGTACTTC
TRBJ2-7 | - | TRBV3-1/TRBV3-2 | - | CASSQASAKAYEQYF | TGTGCCAGCAGCCAAGCTAGCGCTAAAGCCTACGAGCAGTACTTC
TRBJ1-6 | TRBD1 | TRBV28 | once | CASKVQGESPLHF | TGTGCCAGCAAGGTACAGGGGGAATCACCCCTCCACTTT
TRBJ1-1 | - | TRBV12-3/TRBV12-4 | - | CASSLSGDTEAFF | TGTGCCAGCAGTTTATCAGGGGACACTGAAGCTTTCTTT
TRBJ1-3 | - | TRBV5-1 | - | CASSLEAGAGNTIYF | TGCGCCAGCAGCTTGGAGGCAGGGGCTGGAAACACCATATATTTT
TRBJ1-2 | - | TRBV5-1 | few | CASSLSGVEIYGYTF | TGCGCCAGCAGCTTGTCAGGGGTAGAGATCTATGGCTACACCTTC
TRBJ2-2 | TRBD1 | TRBV28 | - | CASSRQGLNTGELFF | TGTGCCAGCAGCCGACAGGGATTGAACACCGGGGAGCTGTTTTTT
TRBJ2-1 | TRBD1 | TRBV19 | - | CASSATQGSLYNEQFF | TGTGCCAGTAGCGCAACACAGGGGAGCCTATACAATGAGCAGTTCTTC
TRBJ2-3 | TRBD2 | TRBV4-2 | once | CASSPQASGSSADTQYF | TGTGCCAGCAGCCCCCAAGCTAGCGGGAGTTCAGCAGATACGCAGTATTTT
TRBJ2-1 | - | TRBV11-1 | - | CASSRRDNEQFF | TGTGCCAGCAGCCGCCGGGACAATGAGCAGTTCTTC
TRBJ2-3 | - | TRBV11-2 | - | CASSSIRRPSSTDTQYF | TGTGCCAGCAGCTCGATCCGGCGGCCGTCTAGCACAGATACGCAGTATTTT
TRBJ2-4 | - | TRBV6-2/TRBV6-3 | - | CASSYKGDRGMGAKNIQYF | TGTGCCAGCAGTTACAAAGGTGATAGAGGGATGGGTGCCAAAAACATTCAGTACTTC
TRBJ2-5 | - | TRBV12-3/TRBV12-4 | - | CASSLSGRETQYF | TGTGCCAGCAGTTTGTCCGGGAGAGAGACCCAGTACTTC
TRBJ2-3 | - | TRBV28 | many | CASSLRSGSSTADTQYF | TGTGCCAGCAGTTTAAGGAGTGGGAGTAGTACCGCAGATACGCAGTATTTT
TRBJ2-3 | TRBD2 | TRBV3-1/TRBV3-2 | once | CASRDRAGPSDTQYF | TGTGCCAGCAGAGACCGAGCGGGGCCGTCAGATACGCAGTATTTT
TRBJ1-1 | - | TRBV28 | few | CASSFTYTEAFF | TGTGCCAGCAGTTTTACTTACACTGAAGCTTTCTTT
TRBJ1-6 | - | TRBV28 | - | CASTDSSYNSPLHF | TGTGCCAGCACCGACAGCTCCTATAATTCACCCCTCCACTTT
TRBJ1-2 | - | TRBV19 | - | CASSIEARAVYGYTF | TGTGCCAGTAGTATAGAAGCCAGGGCGGTCTATGGCTACACCTTC
TRBJ2-7 | - | TRBV5-1 | - | CASSLGPYYEQYF | TGCGCCAGCAGCTTGGGGCCGTACTACGAGCAGTACTTC
TRBJ2-5 | - | TRBV3-1/TRBV3-2 | - | CASSPPEGMRETQYF | TGTGCCAGCAGCCCGCCCGAGGGAATGCGGGAGACCCAGTACTTC
TRBJ1-1 | TRBD1 | TRBV5-8 | - | CASSRGGQGATEAFF | TGTGCCAGCAGCAGAGGTGGACAGGGGGCCACTGAAGCTTTCTTT
TRBJ1-1 | TRBD1 | TRBV5-1 | - | CASSLSGTVNTEAFF | TGCGCCAGCAGCTTGTCCGGGACAGTAAACACTGAAGCTTTCTTT
TRBJ2-3 | - | TRBV7-6 | - | CASSPLRGERDTQYF | TGTGCCAGCAGCCCCCTTCGCGGGGAAAGGGATACGCAGTATTTT
TRBJ1-3 | - | TRBV9 | - | CASSARTFTSGNTIYF | TGTGCCAGCAGCGCCCGGACTTTCACCTCTGGAAACACCATATATTTT
TRBJ2-7 | - | TRBV7-8 | - | CASSLVASYEQYF | TGTGCCAGCAGCTTAGTCGCGTCCTACGAGCAGTACTTC
TRBJ1-1 | - | TRBV28 | - | CASSLARQDTEAFF | TGTGCCAGCAGTTTAGCCCGACAAGACACTGAAGCTTTCTTT
TRBJ1-1 | TRBD1 | TRBV7-2 | - | CASRTGTGLTEAFF | TGTGCCAGCAGGACCGGGACAGGGCTTACTGAAGCTTTCTTT
TRBJ2-3 | TRBD1 | TRBV24-1 | - | CATSERGQGSTDTQYF | TGTGCCACCAGTGAAAGGGGACAGGGGAGCACAGATACGCAGTATTTT
TRBJ1-1 | - | TRBV28 | - | CASSLSPGTSTEAFF | TGTGCCAGCAGTTTATCCCCGGGGACTAGCACTGAAGCTTTCTTT
TRBJ1-4 | TRBD1 | TRBV3-1/TRBV3-2 | - | CASSQDFERSPGRGATNEKLFF | TGTGCCAGCAGCCAAGATTTCGAACGATCCCCCGGCAGGGGGGCAACTAATGAAAAACTGTTTTTT
TRBJ1-2 | TRBD1 | TRBV18 | - | CASSPRTGPSMNYGYTF | TGTGCCAGCTCACCTAGGACAGGGCCATCGATGAACTATGGCTACACCTTC
TRBJ2-5 | - | TRBV5-6 | few | CASRVRFSSQETQYF | TGTGCCAGCAGGGTGAGATTTTCGTCCCAAGAGACCCAGTACTTC
TRBJ1-1 | - | TRBV19 | - | CATRQGLNTEAFF | TGTGCCACCCGGCAGGGATTGAACACTGAAGCTTTCTTT
TRBJ1-2 | TRBD1 | TRBV28 | - | CASQGTGYGGYTF | TGTGCCTCCCAGGGGACAGGGTATGGTGGCTACACCTTC
TRBJ2-7 | TRBD1 | TRBV7-2 | - | CASSRRGQGASYEQYF | TGTGCCAGCAGCAGACGGGGACAGGGGGCCTCCTACGAGCAGTACTTC
TRBJ2-2 | TRBD2 | TRBV13 | - | CASSLRTSGSNTGELFF | TGTGCCAGCAGCCTACGGACTAGCGGGAGTAACACCGGGGAGCTGTTTTTT
TRBJ1-3 | TRBD1 | TRBV30 | - | CAWSVDRVAGNTIYF | TGTGCCTGGAGTGTTGACAGGGTGGCTGGAAACACCATATATTTT
TRBJ1-2 | - | TRBV10-3 | - | CAISVDGDYGYTF | TGTGCCATCAGTGTCGACGGAGACTATGGCTACACCTTC
TRBJ1-5 | - | TRBV7-9 | - | CASSSTREYSNQPQHF | TGTGCCAGCAGCTCCACAAGGGAGTATAGCAATCAGCCCCAGCATTTT